The T cell receptor beta chain described here comes from a study of T cell changes during pregnancy in multiple sclerosis. The CDR3 length is 16 residues. The V and J ends lost 1 base and 4 bases respectively, with 14 bases between them. Germline loops: CDR1 KGHSH, CDR2 LQKENI. Only one count was recorded for this clone. TCRdb's copy holds only in-frame clones and misses some; the assay was immunoSEQ multiplex PCR. The sample lists about 98,000 clones, 92% seen once, with roughly 2.1% in the top ten. The receptor's source is a female donor in good health, enrolled as a control in a pregnancy study. Material: peripheral blood, obtained after pregnancy. V and J are TRBV18 and TRBJ1-3; no reliable D call. In DNA, the CDR3 is TGTGCCAGCTCACCACTGGGCGGAGGAGAGGGAAACACCATATATTTT. It is translated as CASSPLGGGEGNTIYF. Full variable domain (missing parts from reference TRBV18 and TRBJ1-3): NAGVMQNPRHLVRRRGQEARLRCSPMKGHSHVYWYRQLPEEGLKFMVYLQKENIIDESGMPKERFSAEFPKEGPSILRIQQVVRGDSAAYFCASSPLGGGEGNTIYFGEGSWLTVV.